Included here is one T cell receptor (beta chain) sequence, with context. Its cognate antigen is unknown. The data derive from a study of shared clonotypes between healthy human individuals. Study-level background: Each donor contributed plates that comprised three CD4 naive, three CD4 memory, two CD8 naive and one CD8 memory. Points from the study as a whole: Sequencing depth was predicted to influence how clonotypes are shared among donors.

Deep was the level at which the assay was run. An even split of each subset's genomic DNA across several immunoSEQ plates was performed. Clones were sequenced by immunoSEQ multiplex PCR, and TCRdb holds only the in-frame ones, with some missing. The table records some 2,500,000 clones, roughly 93% of them present only once. The CDR3 covers 14 residues. Between the trimmed V and J ends, which lost 4 bases and 5 bases, there was a span of 14 bases. Germline V CDR1 and CDR2: PRHDT, FYEKMQ (reference sequence). The chain carries TRBV13 and TRBJ2-5, with D possibly being TRBD1 (6 bases). The sample was naive CD4+ T cells from PBMCs. The subset here: CD45RA+ positively selected. The clonotype comes from a man aged 18-30 years in good health. Some clones in this sample may be carry-over from other donors' samples. CDR3 loop: CASSSRGQGETQYF. CDR3 coding DNA: TGTGCCAGCAGCTCCCGGGGACAAGGGGAGACCCAGTACTTC.